Following are 16 T cell receptor beta chains from one sample sequenced in a study of cytomegalovirus exposure and HLA in healthy donors. The study ran its PCR with 60 Vbeta and 13 Jbeta primers. The protocol was immunoSEQ multiplex PCR, while the TCRdb copy is restricted to in-frame clones and leaves out a portion. This table holds approximately 170,000 clones, roughly 79% found once. Input material: PBMCs. Receptors were obtained from a woman between 40 and 50 years old in good health and CMV-seronegative.

The V and J genes are TRBV11-2 and TRBJ1-1; TRBD1 aligns across 7 bases. CDR1 SGHAT and CDR2 FQNNGV come from the germline V gene. The CDR3 is 14 residues long. Losses at the gene ends were 5 bases for V and 4 bases for J; bases not matched to a gene: 7. The CDR3 coding sequence is TGTGCCAGCAGCCCTTCCAGGGGGAGCACTGAAGCTTTCTTT. This codes for CASSPSRGSTEAFF.

The chain links TRBV9 to TRBJ2-1; TRBD2 matches 8 bases. Trimming cost V 3 bases and J 8 bases; bases outside gene matches: 10. This CDR3 region has 15 residues. Germline CDR1 is SGDLS and CDR2 is YYNGEE. The CDR3 region has the DNA TGTGCCAGCAGCGCCACGGGAGGGCCTATAGATGAGCAGTTCTTC. Translated, it gives CASSATGGPIDEQFF.

This chain connects TRBV7-9 to TRBJ2-1; D is uncertain. This CDR3 comprises 12 residues. Germline CDR1 reads SEHNR; CDR2 reads FQNEAQ (reference sequence). V was pared by 1 base and J by 12 bases, with 10 bases between. The CDR3 nucleotides are TGTGCCAGCAGCTTAGATGCGACTTTGCAGTTCTTC. Protein product: CASSLDATLQFF. The whole variable domain, filled in from reference TRBV7-9 and TRBJ2-1, reads DTGVSQNPRHKITKRGQNVTFRCDPISEHNRLYWYRQTLGQGPEFLTYFQNEAQLEKSRLLSDRFSAERPKGSFSTLEIQRTEQGDSAMYLCASSLDATLQFFGPGTRLTVL.

The CDR3 DNA reads as TGTGCCAGCGCGCCCGCGGGGAACACTGAAGCTTTCTTT. It encodes CASAPAGNTEAFF. This chain joins TRBV9 and TRBJ1-1; D gene unclear. V was shortened by 7 bases and J by 1 base, with 11 bases between the two germline ends. The CDR3 extends over 13 amino acids. The V gene's germline CDR1 is SGDLS and CDR2 YYNGEE.

This chain links TRBV5-4 with TRBJ2-2; no reliable D call. The CDR3 runs 14 residues. The germline V and J ends were trimmed by 3 bases and 5 bases, with 11 bases remaining between them. CDR1 and CDR2 (germline): SGHNT, YYREEE (reference sequence). The CDR3 loop is CASSYGRSTGELFF. The CDR3 DNA sequence: TGTGCCAGCAGCTACGGCAGGTCGACCGGGGAGCTGTTTTTT.

J is TRBJ2-5 and V is TRBV11-2; the match to TRBD2 covers 8 bases. Germline V gene lookup returns CDR1 SGHAT and CDR2 FQNNGV. V gave up 1 base and J gave up 4 bases; unmatched junction bases: 5. CDR3 size: 15 residues. The CDR3 spells CASSLVPAGAETQYF. CDR3 nucleotides: TGTGCCAGCAGCTTAGTCCCAGCGGGAGCAGAGACCCAGTACTTC. Using reference TRBV11-2 and TRBJ2-5 for the parts outside the CDR3, the full variable domain is EAGVAQSPRYKIIEKRQSVAFWCNPISGHATLYWYQQILGQGPKLLIQFQNNGVVDDSQLPKDRFSAERLKGVDSTLKIQPAKLEDSAVYLCASSLVPAGAETQYFGPGTRLLVL.

This rearrangement joins TRBV6-6 to TRBJ1-1; 8 nucleotides line up with TRBD1. The V segment lost 6 bases and the J segment 4 bases; nucleotides outside the gene matches: 7. This CDR3 spans 14 amino acids. The V gene's germline CDR1 is MNHNY and CDR2 SVGAGI (reference sequence). The CDR3 here is CASSRKQGGTEAFF. The CDR3 DNA reads TGTGCCAGCAGCCGAAAACAGGGGGGCACTGAAGCTTTCTTT.

The chain couples TRBV5-1 to TRBJ2-7; 12 bases align to TRBD1. V trimming: 4 bases; J trimming: 1 base; junction bases outside the gene matches: 9. The germline V gene has CDR1 SGHRS and CDR2 YFSETQ. The CDR3 length is 17 residues. The CDR3 reads CASSQGQGAPPSYEQYF. The CDR3, as DNA: TGCGCCAGCAGCCAGGGACAGGGGGCGCCTCCTTCCTACGAGCAGTACTTC.

This chain uses TRBV18 with TRBJ1-5; D is unresolved. Germline-derived CDR1 and CDR2 are KGHSH and LQKENI. Trimming took off 3 bases at V and 4 bases at J, with 10 bases between the two ends. CDR3 length equals 14 residues. CDR3 nucleotide sequence: TGTGCCAGCTCACCTTTTACGGGGAATCAGCCCCAGCATTTT. Protein: CASSPFTGNQPQHF.

The rearrangement joins TRBV9 to TRBJ2-1, with 7 bases lining up with TRBD2. In germline, CDR1 is SGDLS, CDR2 YYNGEE. V lost 0 bases, J lost 8 bases, and 8 bases stayed unmatched. This CDR3 has 15 residues. The CDR3 DNA reads as TGTGCCAGCAGCGTAGATGGGAGGGTAGGCGATGAGCAGTTCTTC. Its translation: CASSVDGRVGDEQFF.

The V call is TRBV2, the J call TRBJ1-5; 8 positions match TRBD1. This CDR3 region has 15 residues. The V gene's germline CDR1 is SNHLY and CDR2 FYNNEI. V gave up 6 bases and J gave up 7 bases; unmatched junction bases: 11. The CDR3 coding sequence is TGTGCCAGCAGCGACGGACAGGGAAATGCACAGCCCCAGCATTTT. It translates to CASSDGQGNAQPQHF. The variable domain in full, completed from reference TRBV2 and TRBJ1-5, reads EPEVTQTPSHQVTQMGQEVILRCVPISNHLYFYWYRQILGQKVEFLVSFYNNEISEKSEIFDDQFSVERPDGSNFTLKIRSTKLEDSAMYFCASSDGQGNAQPQHFGDGTRLSIL.

The chain joins TRBV5-1 to TRBJ2-6; D might be TRBD2 (5 bases). The CDR3 has 16 amino acids. Looked up from germline, CDR1 is SGHRS and CDR2 is YFSETQ. V lost 4 bases and J lost 0, with 11 bases in between. CDR3 nucleotides: TGCGCCAGCAGCACCGGACTTAGCTCTGGGGCCAACGTCCTGACTTTC. It specifies CASSTGLSSGANVLTF.

V is TRBV7-6 and J is TRBJ2-3, with D perhaps matching TRBD2 (6 bases). The CDR3 is 12 amino acids. V was trimmed by 5 bases and J by 3 bases, leaving 6 bases between them. Germline V gene sequence: CDR1 SGHVS, CDR2 FNYEAQ. The CDR3 DNA reads as TGTGCCAGCAGCCGGGGGACAGATACGCAGTATTTT. It codes for CASSRGTDTQYF. The variable domain in full, with the rest retrieved from reference TRBV7-6 and TRBJ2-3, is GAGVSQSPRYKVTKRGQDVALRCDPISGHVSLYWYRQALGQGPEFLTYFNYEAQQDKSGLPNDRFSAERPEGSISTLTIQRTEQRDSAMYRCASSRGTDTQYFGPGTRLTVL.

Only one count was recorded for this clone. The chain is built from TRBV29-1 and TRBJ1-2; TRBD1 matches at 7 bases. The J segment lost 5 bases and the V segment lost 2 bases, leaving 11 bases of the junction unmatched. Per germline, CDR1 SQVTM and CDR2 ANQGSEA. This CDR3 region has 15 residues. CDR3 in DNA: TGCAGCGTTGAAACCCGACAGGGCACAACTTATGGCTACACCTTC. Protein product: CSVETRQGTTYGYTF.

V and J are TRBV7-9 and TRBJ1-2; D is undetermined. CDR1 is SEHNR and CDR2 is FQNEAQ in the germline V gene (reference sequence). The V and J ends lost 5 bases and 8 bases respectively, with 21 bases between them. The CDR3 spans 15 residues. The CDR3 DNA follows: TGTGCCAGCAGCACAACAAACGGGATCCGGGGAGGCTACACCTTC. Protein sequence: CASSTTNGIRGGYTF. Looking up the rest from reference TRBV7-9 and TRBJ1-2 gives the full variable domain: DTGVSQNPRHKITKRGQNVTFRCDPISEHNRLYWYRQTLGQGPEFLTYFQNEAQLEKSRLLSDRFSAERPKGSFSTLEIQRTEQGDSAMYLCASSTTNGIRGGYTFGSGTRLTVV.

J is TRBJ2-1 and V is TRBV18, with 9 bases matching TRBD2. The germline V gene encodes CDR1 KGHSH and CDR2 LQKENI. V was pared by 4 bases and J by 6 bases, with 7 bases of the junction left unmatched. The CDR3 is made up of 15 amino acids. This CDR3 is CASSRGREGPNEQFF. The CDR3 bases are TGTGCCAGCTCACGAGGGCGGGAGGGCCCCAATGAGCAGTTCTTC.